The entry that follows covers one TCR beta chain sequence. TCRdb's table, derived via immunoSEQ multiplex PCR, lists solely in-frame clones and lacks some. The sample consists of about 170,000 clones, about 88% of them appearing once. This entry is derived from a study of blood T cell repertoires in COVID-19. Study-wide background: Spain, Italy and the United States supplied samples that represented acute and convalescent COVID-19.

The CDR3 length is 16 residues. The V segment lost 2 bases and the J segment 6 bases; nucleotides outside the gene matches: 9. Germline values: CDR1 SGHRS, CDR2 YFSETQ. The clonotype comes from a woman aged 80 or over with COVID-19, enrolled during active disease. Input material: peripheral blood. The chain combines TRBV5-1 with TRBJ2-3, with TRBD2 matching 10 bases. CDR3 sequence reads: CASSFVAGGIGDTQYF. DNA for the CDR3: TGCGCCAGCAGCTTTGTAGCGGGAGGCATAGGGGATACGCAGTATTTT.